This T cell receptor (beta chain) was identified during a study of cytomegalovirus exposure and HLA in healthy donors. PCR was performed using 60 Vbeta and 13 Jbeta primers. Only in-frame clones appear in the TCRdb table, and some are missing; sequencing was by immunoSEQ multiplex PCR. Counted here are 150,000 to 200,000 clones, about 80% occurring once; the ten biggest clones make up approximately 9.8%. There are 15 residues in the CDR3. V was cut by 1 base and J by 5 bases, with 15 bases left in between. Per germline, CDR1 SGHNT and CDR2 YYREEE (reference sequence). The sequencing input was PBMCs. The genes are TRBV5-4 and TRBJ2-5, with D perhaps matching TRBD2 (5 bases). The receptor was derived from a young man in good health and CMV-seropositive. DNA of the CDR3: TGTGCCAGCAGCTTGTTCCCCCAGGAGGCGGAGACCCAGTACTTC. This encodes CASSLFPQEAETQYF. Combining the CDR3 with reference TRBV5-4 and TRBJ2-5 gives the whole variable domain ETGVTQSPTHLIKTRGQQVTLRCSSQSGHNTVSWYQQALGQGPQFIFQYYREEENGRGNFPPRFSGLQFPNYSSELNVNALELDDSALYLCASSLFPQEAETQYFGPGTRLLVL.